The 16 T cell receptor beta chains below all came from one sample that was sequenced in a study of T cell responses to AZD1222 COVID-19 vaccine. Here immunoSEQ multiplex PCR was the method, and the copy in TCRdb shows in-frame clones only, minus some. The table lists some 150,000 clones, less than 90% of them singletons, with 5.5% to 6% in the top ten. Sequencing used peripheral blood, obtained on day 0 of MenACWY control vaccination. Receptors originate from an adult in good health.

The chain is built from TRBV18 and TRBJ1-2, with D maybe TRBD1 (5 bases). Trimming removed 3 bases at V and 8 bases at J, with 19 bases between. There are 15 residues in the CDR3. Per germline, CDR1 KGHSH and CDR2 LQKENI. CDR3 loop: CASSPKDGAVRGYTF. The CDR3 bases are TGTGCCAGCTCACCCAAGGACGGGGCGGTGCGCGGCTACACCTTC.

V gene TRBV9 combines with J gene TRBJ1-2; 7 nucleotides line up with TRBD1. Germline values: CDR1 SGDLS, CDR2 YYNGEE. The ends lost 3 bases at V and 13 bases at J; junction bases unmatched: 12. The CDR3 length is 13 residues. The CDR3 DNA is TGTGCCAGCAGCGCTGGAACAGGGGTTCTCTCCACCTTC. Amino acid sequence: CASSAGTGVLSTF.

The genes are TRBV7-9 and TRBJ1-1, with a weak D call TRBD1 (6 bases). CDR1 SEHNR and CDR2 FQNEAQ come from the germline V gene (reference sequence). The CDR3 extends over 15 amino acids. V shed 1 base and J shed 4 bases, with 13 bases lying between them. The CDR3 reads CASSLEGGMATEAFF. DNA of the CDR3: TGTGCCAGCAGCTTAGAGGGGGGCATGGCCACTGAAGCTTTCTTT.

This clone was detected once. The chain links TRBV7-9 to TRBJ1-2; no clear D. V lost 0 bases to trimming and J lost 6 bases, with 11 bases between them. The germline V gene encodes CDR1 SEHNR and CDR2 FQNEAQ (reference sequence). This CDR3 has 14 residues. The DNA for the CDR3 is TGTGCCAGCAGCTTAGCGAAACCAACGGATGGCTACACCTTC. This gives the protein CASSLAKPTDGYTF.

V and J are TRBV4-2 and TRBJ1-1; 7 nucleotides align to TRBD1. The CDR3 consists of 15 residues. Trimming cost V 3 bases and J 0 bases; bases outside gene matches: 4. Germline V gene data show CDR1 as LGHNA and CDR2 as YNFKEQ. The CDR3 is CASSQQGQMNTEAFF. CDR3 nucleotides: TGTGCCAGCAGCCAGCAGGGACAGATGAACACTGAAGCTTTCTTT.

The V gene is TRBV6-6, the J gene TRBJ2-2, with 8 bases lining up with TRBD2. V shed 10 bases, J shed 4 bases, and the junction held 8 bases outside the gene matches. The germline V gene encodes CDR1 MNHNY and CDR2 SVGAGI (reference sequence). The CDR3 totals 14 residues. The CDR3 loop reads CATTGGAGTGELFF. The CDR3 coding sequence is TGTGCCACAACCGGGGGGGCTGGCACCGGGGAGCTGTTTTTT.

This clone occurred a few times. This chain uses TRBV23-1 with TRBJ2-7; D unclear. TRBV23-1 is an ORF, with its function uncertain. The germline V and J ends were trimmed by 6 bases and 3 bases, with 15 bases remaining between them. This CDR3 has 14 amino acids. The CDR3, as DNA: TGCGCCAGCAGCCAAACGGAGACAATCTACGAGCAGTACGTC. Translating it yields CASSQTETIYEQYV.

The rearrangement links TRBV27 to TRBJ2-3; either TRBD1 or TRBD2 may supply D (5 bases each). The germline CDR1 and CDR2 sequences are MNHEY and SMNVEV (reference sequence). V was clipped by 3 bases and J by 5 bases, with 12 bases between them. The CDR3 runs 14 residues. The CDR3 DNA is TGTGCCAGCAGTTTGAGAGGGGTCGGAGATACGCAGTATTTT. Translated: CASSLRGVGDTQYF.

The CDR3 nucleotides are TGTGCCAGTAGTATTGACTTCCGAGTAAACTATGGCTACACCTTC. This codes for CASSIDFRVNYGYTF. The chain is built from TRBV19 and TRBJ1-2; D unclear. This CDR3 region has 15 residues. Germline lookup yields CDR1 LNHDA and CDR2 SQIVND (reference sequence). Trimming shortened V by 3 bases and J by 2 bases, and 13 bases separated the two germline ends.

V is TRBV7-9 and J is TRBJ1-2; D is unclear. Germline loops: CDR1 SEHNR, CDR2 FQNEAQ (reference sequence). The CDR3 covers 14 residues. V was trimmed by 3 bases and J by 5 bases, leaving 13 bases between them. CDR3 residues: CASSFSSSFYGYTF. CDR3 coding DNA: TGTGCCAGCAGCTTTTCCAGTTCGTTTTATGGCTACACCTTC.

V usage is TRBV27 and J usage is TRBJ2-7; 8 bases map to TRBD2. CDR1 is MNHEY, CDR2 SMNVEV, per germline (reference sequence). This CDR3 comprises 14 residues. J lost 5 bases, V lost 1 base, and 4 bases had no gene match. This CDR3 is CASSLLGTRNEQYF. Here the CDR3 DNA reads TGTGCCAGCAGTTTATTAGGGACTAGGAACGAGCAGTACTTC.

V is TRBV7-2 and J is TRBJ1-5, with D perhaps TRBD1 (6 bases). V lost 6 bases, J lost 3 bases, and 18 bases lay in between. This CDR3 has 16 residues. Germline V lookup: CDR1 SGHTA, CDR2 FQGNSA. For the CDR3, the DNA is TGTGCCAGCAGTTCACCGGGACACATTACCAATCAGCCCCAGCATTTT. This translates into CASSSPGHITNQPQHF.

The CDR3: CASSLEPGGLYEQYF. The CDR3 bases are TGCGCCAGCAGCTTGGAGCCAGGGGGACTGTACGAGCAGTACTTC. The chain couples TRBV5-1 to TRBJ2-7, with D tentatively TRBD1 (7 bases). Trimming took off 0 bases at V and 4 bases at J, with 14 bases between the two ends. Germline CDR1 and CDR2: SGHRS and YFSETQ. The CDR3 sequence is 15 residues long.

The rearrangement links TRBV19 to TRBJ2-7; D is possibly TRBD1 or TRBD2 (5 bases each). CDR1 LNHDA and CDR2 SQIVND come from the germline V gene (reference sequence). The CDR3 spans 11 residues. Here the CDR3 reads CSNRRTYEQYF. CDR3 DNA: TGTAGTAACAGGAGGACCTACGAGCAGTACTTC.

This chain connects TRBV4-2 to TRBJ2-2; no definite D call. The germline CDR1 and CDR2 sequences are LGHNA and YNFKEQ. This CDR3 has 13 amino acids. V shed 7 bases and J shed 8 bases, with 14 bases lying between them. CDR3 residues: CASTQPTAGELFF. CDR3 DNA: TGTGCCAGCACCCAGCCCACGGCTGGGGAGCTGTTTTTT.

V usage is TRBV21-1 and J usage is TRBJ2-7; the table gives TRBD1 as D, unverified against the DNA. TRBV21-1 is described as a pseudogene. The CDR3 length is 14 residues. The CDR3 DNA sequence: TGTGCCAGCAGCATCTGGACAGGGGGCTACGAGCAGTACGTC. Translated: CASSIWTGGYEQYV.